This T cell receptor (beta chain) emerged from a study of shared clonotypes between healthy human individuals. General study points: The sharing of about 5% of naive CD4 clonotypes was seen across a few donors.

The CDR3 loop spans 13 amino acids. Deletions cut 9 bases from V and 5 bases from J, with 16 bases between. Germline V gene lookup returns CDR1 MDHEN and CDR2 SYDVKM. In the case of this clone: As yet, its antigen is unknown. Other DNA sequences in the same sample also yield this CDR3.

The study drew its donors from healthy HIV-negative adults without recent acute infections or vaccinations. Sorted-subset replicate PCR reactions were performed with about 200 ng DNA, corresponding to 30,000 or so T cell genomes. Profiling relied on immunoSEQ multiplex PCR, and the TCRdb table lists in-frame clones only, not all of them. The sample records 2 million to 3 million clones, roughly 93% being singletons. Material: naive CD4+ T cells from PBMCs. Subset specified: CD45RA+ positively selected. This sequence joins TRBV28 and TRBJ2-5; D possibly uses TRBD1 or TRBD2 (6 bases each). The origin of this receptor is a man between 18 and 35 years old in good health. Some clones in this sample may be carry-over from other donors' samples. Here the CDR3 DNA reads TGTGCCAGTTCGGAGGGGGTGGAGGAGACCCAGTACTTC. Translated: CASSEGVEETQYF. The variable domain in full, with the rest retrieved from reference TRBV28 and TRBJ2-5, is DVKVTQSSRYLVKRTGEKVFLECVQDMDHENMFWYRQDPGLGLRLIYFSYDVKMKEKGDIPEGYSVSREKKERFSLILESASTNQTSMYLCASSEGVEETQYFGPGTRLLVL.